This entry lists 9 T cell receptor beta chains sequenced from one sample in a study of shared clonotypes between healthy human individuals. TCRdb's copy holds only in-frame clones and misses some; the assay was immunoSEQ multiplex PCR. The sample records some 1,100,000 clones, around 82% being singletons. The specimen was memory CD4+ T cells from PBMCs. Subset specified: CD45RA-negative fraction. The origin of the receptors is a man aged 18 to 29 in good health. Some clones in this sample may be carry-over from other donors' samples.

The V and J genes are TRBV5-4 and TRBJ2-2; D may be TRBD2 (6 bases). Deletions cut 5 bases from V and 0 bases from J, with 11 bases between. Germline values: CDR1 SGHNT, CDR2 YYREEE (reference sequence). The CDR3 contains 15 residues. The CDR3 coding sequence is TGTGCCAGCAGTCGGGACTCGACGAACACCGGGGAGCTGTTTTTT. This encodes CASSRDSTNTGELFF.

A note on this clone: The sample contains more than one DNA sequence encoding this CDR3. The chain is built from TRBV19 and TRBJ2-3, with D hard to call. With 4 bases removed from V and 3 bases from J, the gap between germline ends came to 5 bases. The CDR3 totals 12 residues. Germline CDR1 and CDR2: LNHDA and SQIVND (reference sequence). The CDR3: CASSSRTDTQYF. The CDR3 nucleotides read TGTGCCAGTAGTAGCAGAACAGATACGCAGTATTTT.

The CDR3 spells CASSADTGAQETQYF. Written as DNA, the CDR3 is TGTGCCAGCAGCGCGGATACAGGGGCGCAAGAGACCCAGTACTTC. This chain uses TRBV5-6 with TRBJ2-5; 7 bases fit TRBD1. The CDR3 length is 15 residues. In germline, CDR1 is SGHDT, CDR2 YYEEEE. The V segment lost 4 bases and the J segment 2 bases; nucleotides outside the gene matches: 8.

Here the CDR3 DNA reads TGCGCCAGCATGAACCAGGGTAGCAGGACCCAGTACTTC. It codes for CASMNQGSRTQYF. The chain joins TRBV4-1 to TRBJ2-5; D may be TRBD1 (5 bases). Germline CDR1 MGHRA, CDR2 YSYEKL. This CDR3 comprises 13 residues. V was cut by 7 bases and J by 7 bases, with 16 bases left in between.

J is TRBJ2-1 and V is TRBV4-3; D not resolved. Germline loops: CDR1 LGHNA, CDR2 YSLEER. The CDR3 sequence is 14 residues long. V gave up 4 bases and J gave up 5 bases, with 12 bases separating them. CDR3 sequence: CASSRGDIDNEQFF. Here the CDR3 DNA reads TGCGCCAGCAGCCGAGGTGACATCGACAATGAGCAGTTCTTC.

This chain uses TRBV4-2 with TRBJ1-4; a weak D match, TRBD1 (6 bases). Germline V gene data show CDR1 as LGHNA and CDR2 as YNFKEQ. CDR3 size: 14 residues. V was cut by 1 base and J by 8 bases, with 11 bases left in between. Here the CDR3 reads CASSQAEGGEKLFF. The DNA of the CDR3 is TGTGCCAGCAGCCAAGCCGAGGGGGGGGAAAAACTGTTTTTT.

The chain recombines TRBV12-1 with TRBJ2-7; TRBD1 is taken as the D call from the table, unchecked against the DNA. TRBV12-1 is annotated as a pseudogene. The CDR3 runs 17 residues. The CDR3 spells CASSGDSDRGPTYEQYF. CDR3 in DNA: TGTGCCAGCAGCGGCGATTCGGACAGGGGGCCGACATACGAGCAGTACTTC.

The CDR3 DNA sequence: TGTGCCAGCAGCGGCGAAGGGGGCTATGGCTACACCTTC. This sequence encodes CASSGEGGYGYTF. The V and J genes are TRBV7-9 and TRBJ1-2, with D perhaps matching TRBD1 (6 bases). The V end lost 5 bases, the J end lost 4 bases, and 11 bases lay between the germline ends. This CDR3 is built from 13 residues. Germline CDR1 is SEHNR and CDR2 is FQNEAQ (reference sequence).

V is TRBV7-3 and J is TRBJ2-2; D is undetermined. There are 13 residues in the CDR3. Germline CDR1 is SGHTA and CDR2 is FQGTGA. Between the trimmed V and J ends, which lost 3 bases and 6 bases, there was a span of 8 bases. CDR3 sequence reads: CASSFPRAGELFF. The CDR3 DNA follows: TGTGCCAGCAGCTTCCCACGGGCCGGGGAGCTGTTTTTT. Together with reference TRBV7-3 and TRBJ2-2, the CDR3 gives the full variable domain: GAGVSQTPSNKVTEKGKYVELRCDPISGHTALYWYRQSLGQGPEFLIYFQGTGAADDSGLPNDRFFAVRPEGSVSTLKIQRTERGDSAVYLCASSFPRAGELFFGEGSRLTVL.